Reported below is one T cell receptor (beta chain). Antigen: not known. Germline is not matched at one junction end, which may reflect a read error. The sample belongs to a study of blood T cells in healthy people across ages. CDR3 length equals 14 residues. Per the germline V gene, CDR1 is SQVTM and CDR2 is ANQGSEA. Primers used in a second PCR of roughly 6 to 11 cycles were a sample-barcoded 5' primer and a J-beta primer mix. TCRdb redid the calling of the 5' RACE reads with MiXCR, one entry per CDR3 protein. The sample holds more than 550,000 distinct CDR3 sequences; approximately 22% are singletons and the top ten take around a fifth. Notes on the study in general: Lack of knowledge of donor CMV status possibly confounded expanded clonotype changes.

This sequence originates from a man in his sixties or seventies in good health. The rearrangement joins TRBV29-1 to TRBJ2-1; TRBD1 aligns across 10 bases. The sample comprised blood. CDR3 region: CSVEGRQGARERFF. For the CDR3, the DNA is TGCAGCGTTGAAGGTCGACAGGGGGCGAGGGAGCGGTTCTTC.